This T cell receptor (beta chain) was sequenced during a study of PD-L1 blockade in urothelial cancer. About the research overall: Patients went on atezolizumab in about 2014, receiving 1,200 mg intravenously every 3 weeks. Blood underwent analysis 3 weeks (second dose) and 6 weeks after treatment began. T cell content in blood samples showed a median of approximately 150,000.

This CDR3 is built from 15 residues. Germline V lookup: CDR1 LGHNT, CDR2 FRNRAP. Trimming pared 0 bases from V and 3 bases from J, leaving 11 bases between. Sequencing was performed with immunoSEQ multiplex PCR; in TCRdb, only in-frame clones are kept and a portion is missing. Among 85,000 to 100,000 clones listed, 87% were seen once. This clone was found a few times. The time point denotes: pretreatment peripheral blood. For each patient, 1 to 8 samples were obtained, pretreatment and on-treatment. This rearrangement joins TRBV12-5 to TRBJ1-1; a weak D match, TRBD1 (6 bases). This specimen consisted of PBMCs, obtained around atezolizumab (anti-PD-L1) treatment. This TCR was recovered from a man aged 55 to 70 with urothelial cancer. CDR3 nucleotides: TGTGCTAGTGGTTTGGTACCCGCAGGGGACACTGAAGCTTTCTTT. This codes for CASGLVPAGDTEAFF.